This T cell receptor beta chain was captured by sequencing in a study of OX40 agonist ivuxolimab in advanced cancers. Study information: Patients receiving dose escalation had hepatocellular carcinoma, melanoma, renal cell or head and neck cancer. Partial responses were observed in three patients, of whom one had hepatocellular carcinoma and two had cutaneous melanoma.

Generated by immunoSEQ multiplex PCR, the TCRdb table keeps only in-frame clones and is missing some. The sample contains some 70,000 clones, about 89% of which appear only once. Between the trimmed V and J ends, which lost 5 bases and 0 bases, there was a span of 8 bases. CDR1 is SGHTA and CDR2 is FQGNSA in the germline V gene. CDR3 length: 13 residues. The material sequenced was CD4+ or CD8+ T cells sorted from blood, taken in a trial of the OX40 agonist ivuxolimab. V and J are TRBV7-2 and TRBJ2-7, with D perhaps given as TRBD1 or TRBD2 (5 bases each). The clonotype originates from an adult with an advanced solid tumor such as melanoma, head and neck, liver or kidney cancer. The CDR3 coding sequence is TGTGCCAGCAGCAAAGGGACCTCCTACGAGCAGTACTTC. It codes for CASSKGTSYEQYF.